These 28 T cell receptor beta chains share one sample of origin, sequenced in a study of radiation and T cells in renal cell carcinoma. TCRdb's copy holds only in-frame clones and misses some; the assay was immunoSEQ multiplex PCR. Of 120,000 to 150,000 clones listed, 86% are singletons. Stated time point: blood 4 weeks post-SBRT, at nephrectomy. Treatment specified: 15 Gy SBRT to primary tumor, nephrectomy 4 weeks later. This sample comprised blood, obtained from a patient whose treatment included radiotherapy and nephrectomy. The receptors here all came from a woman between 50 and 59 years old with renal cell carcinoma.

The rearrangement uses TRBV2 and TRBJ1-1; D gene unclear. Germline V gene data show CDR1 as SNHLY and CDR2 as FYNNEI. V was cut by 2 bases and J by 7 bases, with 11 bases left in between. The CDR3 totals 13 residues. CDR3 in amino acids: CASSESPVSEAFF. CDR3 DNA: TGTGCCAGCAGTGAAAGCCCCGTGAGTGAAGCTTTCTTT.

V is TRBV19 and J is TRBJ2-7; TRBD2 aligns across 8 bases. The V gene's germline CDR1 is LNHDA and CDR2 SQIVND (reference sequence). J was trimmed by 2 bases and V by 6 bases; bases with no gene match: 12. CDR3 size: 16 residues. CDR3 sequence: CASSPRHTSGTYEQYF. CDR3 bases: TGTGCCAGTAGCCCCCGACATACTAGCGGTACCTACGAGCAGTACTTC.

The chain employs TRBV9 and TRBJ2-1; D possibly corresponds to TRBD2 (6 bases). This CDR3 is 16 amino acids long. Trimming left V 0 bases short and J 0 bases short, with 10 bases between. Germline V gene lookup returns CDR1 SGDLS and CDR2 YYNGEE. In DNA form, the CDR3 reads TGTGCCAGCAGCGTAGATGGGGGGTACTCCTACAATGAGCAGTTCTTC. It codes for CASSVDGGYSYNEQFF.

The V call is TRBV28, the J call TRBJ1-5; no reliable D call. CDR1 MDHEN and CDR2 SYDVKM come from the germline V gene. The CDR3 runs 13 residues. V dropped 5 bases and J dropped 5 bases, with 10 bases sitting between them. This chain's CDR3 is CASSPPEDQPQHF. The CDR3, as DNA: TGTGCCAGCAGTCCCCCGGAGGATCAGCCCCAGCATTTT.

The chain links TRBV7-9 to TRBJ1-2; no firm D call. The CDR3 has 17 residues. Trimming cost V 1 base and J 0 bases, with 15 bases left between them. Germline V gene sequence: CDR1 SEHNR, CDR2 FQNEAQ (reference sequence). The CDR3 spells CASSLGPQKEANYGYTF. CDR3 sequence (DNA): TGTGCCAGCAGCTTAGGTCCGCAGAAAGAAGCTAACTATGGCTACACCTTC.

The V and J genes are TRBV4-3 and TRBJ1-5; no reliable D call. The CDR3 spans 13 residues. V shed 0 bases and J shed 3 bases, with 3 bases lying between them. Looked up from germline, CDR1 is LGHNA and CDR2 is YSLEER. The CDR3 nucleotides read TGCGCCAGCAGCCAAGAAATCAATCAGCCCCAGCATTTT. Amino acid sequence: CASSQEINQPQHF.

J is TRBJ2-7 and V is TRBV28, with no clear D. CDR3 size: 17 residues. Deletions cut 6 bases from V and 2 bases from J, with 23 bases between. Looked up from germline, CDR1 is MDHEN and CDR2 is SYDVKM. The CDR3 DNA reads TGTGCCAGCAGCCCACCCATTGGGTCGGCCGGAGCCTACGAGCAGTACTTC. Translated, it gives CASSPPIGSAGAYEQYF.

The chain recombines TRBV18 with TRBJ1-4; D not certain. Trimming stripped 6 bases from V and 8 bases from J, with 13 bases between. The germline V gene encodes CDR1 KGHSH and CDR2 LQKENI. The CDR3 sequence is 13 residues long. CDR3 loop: CASSPSSGEKLFF. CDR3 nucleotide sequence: TGTGCCAGCTCCCCCAGCAGTGGGGAAAAACTGTTTTTT.

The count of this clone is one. CDR3 amino acids: CASSADSPGELFF. Here the CDR3 DNA reads TGTGCCAGCAGCGCAGACAGCCCCGGGGAGCTGTTTTTT. This chain connects TRBV9 to TRBJ2-2; perhaps TRBD1 as D (5 bases). The CDR3 extends over 13 amino acids. CDR1 and CDR2 from the germline V gene are SGDLS and YYNGEE. The V gene lost 3 bases and the J gene lost 6 bases, with 9 bases spanning the gap.

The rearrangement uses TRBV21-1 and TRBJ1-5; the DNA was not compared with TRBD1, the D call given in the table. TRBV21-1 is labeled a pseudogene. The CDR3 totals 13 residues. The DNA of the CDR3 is TGTGCCAGAAGGGGTACGGCCCATCAGCCCCAGCATTTT. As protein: CARRGTAHQPQHF.

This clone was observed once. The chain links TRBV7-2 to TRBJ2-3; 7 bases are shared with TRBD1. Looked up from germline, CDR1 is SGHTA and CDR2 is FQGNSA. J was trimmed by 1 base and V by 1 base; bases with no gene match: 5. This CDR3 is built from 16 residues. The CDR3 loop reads CASSLVLTGGTDTQYF. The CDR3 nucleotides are TGTGCCAGCAGCTTAGTGCTAACAGGGGGCACAGATACGCAGTATTTT. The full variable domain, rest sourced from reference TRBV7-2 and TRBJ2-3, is GAGVSQSPSNKVTEKGKDVELRCDPISGHTALYWYRQSLGQGLEFLIYFQGNSAPDKSGLPSDRFSAERTGGSVSTLTIQRTQQEDSAVYLCASSLVLTGGTDTQYFGPGTRLTVL.

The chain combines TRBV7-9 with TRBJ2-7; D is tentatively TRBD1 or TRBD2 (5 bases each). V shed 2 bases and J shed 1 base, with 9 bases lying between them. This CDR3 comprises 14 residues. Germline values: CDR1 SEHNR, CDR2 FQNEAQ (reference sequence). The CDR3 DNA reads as TGTGCCAGCAGCTTACAGGGAGTGTCCTACGAGCAGTACTTC. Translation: CASSLQGVSYEQYF.

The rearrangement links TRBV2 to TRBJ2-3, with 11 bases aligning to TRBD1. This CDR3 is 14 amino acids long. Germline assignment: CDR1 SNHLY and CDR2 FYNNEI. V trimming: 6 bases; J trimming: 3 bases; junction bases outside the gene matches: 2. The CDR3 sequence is CASRGTGGTDTQYF. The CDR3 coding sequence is TGTGCCAGCAGGGGGACAGGGGGGACAGATACGCAGTATTTT.

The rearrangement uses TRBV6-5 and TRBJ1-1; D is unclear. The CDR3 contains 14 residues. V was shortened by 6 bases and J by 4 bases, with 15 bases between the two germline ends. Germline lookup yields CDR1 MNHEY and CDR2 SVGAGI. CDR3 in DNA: TGTGCCAGCAGGGGAGAAGTAGTGACCACTGAAGCTTTCTTT. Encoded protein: CASRGEVVTTEAFF.

The CDR3 here is CASSFSDRVVYGYTF. The CDR3 bases are TGTGCCAGCAGTTTCTCGGACAGGGTTGTCTATGGCTACACCTTC. The chain couples TRBV28 to TRBJ1-2; 8 nucleotides agree with TRBD1. The CDR3 consists of 15 residues. With V trimmed by 3 bases and J by 4 bases, 7 bases remained unmatched. Germline assignment: CDR1 MDHEN and CDR2 SYDVKM.

CDR3 in amino acids: CASRTTGHTYEQYF. CDR3 nucleotide sequence: TGTGCCAGCAGAACGACAGGACACACCTACGAGCAGTACTTC. The genes are TRBV6-6 and TRBJ2-5; D might be TRBD1 (6 bases). The J call is doubtful: the DNA matches TRBJ2-7 better. Looked up from germline, CDR1 is MNHNY and CDR2 is SVGAGI (reference sequence). The CDR3 has 14 amino acids.

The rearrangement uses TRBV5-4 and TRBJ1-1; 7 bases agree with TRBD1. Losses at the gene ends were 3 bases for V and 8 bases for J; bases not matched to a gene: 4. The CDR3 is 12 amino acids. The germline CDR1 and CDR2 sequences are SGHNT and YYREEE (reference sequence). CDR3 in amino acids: CASSWDSSEAFF. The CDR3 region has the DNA TGTGCCAGCAGCTGGGACAGTAGCGAAGCTTTCTTT.

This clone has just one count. CDR3 coding DNA: TGTGCCAGCAGCAAGGAGGCTGGGGTTGGCGGGGAGCTGTTTTTT. It is translated as CASSKEAGVGGELFF. The rearrangement links TRBV7-7 to TRBJ2-2; D is possibly TRBD2 (5 bases). The germline V and J ends were trimmed by 5 bases and 7 bases, with 17 bases remaining between them. This CDR3 contains 15 residues. The germline V gene has CDR1 SSHAT and CDR2 FNYEAQ (reference sequence).

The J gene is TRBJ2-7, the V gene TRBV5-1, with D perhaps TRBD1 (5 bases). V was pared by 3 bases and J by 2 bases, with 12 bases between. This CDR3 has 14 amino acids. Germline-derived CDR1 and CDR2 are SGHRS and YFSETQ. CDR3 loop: CASSYSRAAYEQYF. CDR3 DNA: TGCGCCAGCAGCTATTCCAGGGCAGCCTACGAGCAGTACTTC.

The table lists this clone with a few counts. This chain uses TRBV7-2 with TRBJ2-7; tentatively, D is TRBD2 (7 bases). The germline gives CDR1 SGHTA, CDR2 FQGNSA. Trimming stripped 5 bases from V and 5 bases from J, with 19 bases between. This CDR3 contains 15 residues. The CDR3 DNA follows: TGTGCCAGCAGCCCGAGGACTAGGGGGGGAAACGAGCAGTACTTC. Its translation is CASSPRTRGGNEQYF. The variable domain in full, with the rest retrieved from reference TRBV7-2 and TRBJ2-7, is GAGVSQSPSNKVTEKGKDVELRCDPISGHTALYWYRQSLGQGLEFLIYFQGNSAPDKSGLPSDRFSAERTGGSVSTLTIQRTQQEDSAVYLCASSPRTRGGNEQYFGPGTRLTVT.

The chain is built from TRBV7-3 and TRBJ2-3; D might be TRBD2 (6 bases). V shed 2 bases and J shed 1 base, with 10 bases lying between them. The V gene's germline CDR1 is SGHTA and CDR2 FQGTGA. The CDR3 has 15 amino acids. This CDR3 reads CASSLVWGGTDTQYF. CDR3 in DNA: TGTGCCAGCAGCTTAGTTTGGGGGGGCACAGATACGCAGTATTTT.

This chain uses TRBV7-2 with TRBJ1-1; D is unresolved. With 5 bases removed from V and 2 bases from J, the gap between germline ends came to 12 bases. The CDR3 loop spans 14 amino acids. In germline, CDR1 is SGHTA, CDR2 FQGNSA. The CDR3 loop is CASSPGVSNTEAFF. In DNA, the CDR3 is TGTGCCAGCAGCCCCGGGGTTTCCAACACTGAAGCTTTCTTT.

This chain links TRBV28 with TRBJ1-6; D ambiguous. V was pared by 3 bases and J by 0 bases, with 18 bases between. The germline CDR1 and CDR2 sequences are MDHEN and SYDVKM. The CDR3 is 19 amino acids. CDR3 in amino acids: CASSFLGQVSSSYNSPLHF. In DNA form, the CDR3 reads TGTGCCAGCAGTTTCTTAGGCCAGGTTTCGAGCTCCTATAATTCACCCCTCCACTTT.

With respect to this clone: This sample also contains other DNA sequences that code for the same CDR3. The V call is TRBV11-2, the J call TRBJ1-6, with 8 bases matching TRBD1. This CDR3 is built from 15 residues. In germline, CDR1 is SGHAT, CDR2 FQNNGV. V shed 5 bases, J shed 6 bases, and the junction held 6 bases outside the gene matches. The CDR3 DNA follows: TGTGCCAGCAGCCTAGGACAGGGTGGTAATTCACCCCTCCACTTT. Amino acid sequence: CASSLGQGGNSPLHF.

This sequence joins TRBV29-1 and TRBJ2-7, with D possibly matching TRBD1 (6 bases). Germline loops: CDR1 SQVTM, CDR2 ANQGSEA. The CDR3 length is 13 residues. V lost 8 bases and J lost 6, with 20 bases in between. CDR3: CSFATAGEGEQYF. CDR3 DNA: TGCAGCTTCGCGACTGCAGGGGAAGGCGAGCAGTACTTC.

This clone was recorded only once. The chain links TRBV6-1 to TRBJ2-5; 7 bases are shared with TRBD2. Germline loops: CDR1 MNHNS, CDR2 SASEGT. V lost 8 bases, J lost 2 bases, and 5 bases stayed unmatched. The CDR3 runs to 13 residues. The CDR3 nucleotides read TGTGCCAGCGGCGCGGGGGAACAAGAGACCCAGTACTTC. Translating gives CASGAGEQETQYF.

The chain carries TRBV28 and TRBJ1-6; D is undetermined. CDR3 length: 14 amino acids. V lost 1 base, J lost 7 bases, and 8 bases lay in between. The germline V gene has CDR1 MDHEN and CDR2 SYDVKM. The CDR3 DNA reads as TGTGCCAGCAGTTTATTAAGGCGAAATTCACCCCTCCACTTT. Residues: CASSLLRRNSPLHF.

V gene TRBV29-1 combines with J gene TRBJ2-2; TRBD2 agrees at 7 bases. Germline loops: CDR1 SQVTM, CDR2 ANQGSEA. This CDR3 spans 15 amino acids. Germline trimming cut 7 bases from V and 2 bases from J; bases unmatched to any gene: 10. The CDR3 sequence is CSATWGGTNTGELFF. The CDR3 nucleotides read TGCAGCGCTACCTGGGGGGGTACTAACACCGGGGAGCTGTTTTTT.